Following are 9 T cell receptor beta chains from one sample sequenced in a study of shared clonotypes between healthy human individuals. Using immunoSEQ multiplex PCR, the repertoire was profiled, and TCRdb retains in-frame clones only, with some absent. The sample consists of roughly 480,000 clones, around 80% of them appearing once. Sequencing used PBMCs. The receptors derive from a woman between 40 and 55 years old in good health. Some clones in this sample may be carry-over from other donors' samples.

The V and J genes are TRBV19 and TRBJ2-3; weak D call: TRBD2 (5 bases). V was pared by 4 bases and J by 8 bases, with 22 bases between. In germline, CDR1 is LNHDA, CDR2 SQIVND (reference sequence). This CDR3 has 16 residues. This CDR3 is CASSKGRGFGSGTQYF. CDR3 DNA: TGTGCCAGTAGTAAGGGTCGGGGTTTTGGTTCAGGTACGCAGTATTTT.

This rearrangement joins TRBV18 to TRBJ1-1; TRBD1 matches 9 bases. The germline V gene has CDR1 KGHSH and CDR2 LQKENI. V was clipped by 2 bases and J by 0 bases; unmatched bases: 4. The CDR3 is made up of 16 amino acids. CDR3 in DNA: TGTGCCAGCTCACCAGTGGGGACAGGGTTGAACACTGAAGCTTTCTTT. It is translated as CASSPVGTGLNTEAFF.

This chain links TRBV28 with TRBJ2-3; TRBD1 agrees at 10 bases. This CDR3 contains 15 residues. V gave up 10 bases and J gave up 0 bases; unmatched junction bases: 7. Looked up from germline, CDR1 is MDHEN and CDR2 is SYDVKM. The CDR3 spells CATGTGAVSTDTQYF. The CDR3 DNA reads TGTGCCACCGGGACAGGGGCCGTAAGCACAGATACGCAGTATTTT.

This chain links TRBV2 with TRBJ2-1, with TRBD2 matching over 11 bases. J was trimmed by 0 bases and V by 0 bases; bases with no gene match: 7. This CDR3 has 19 amino acids. Germline assignment: CDR1 SNHLY and CDR2 FYNNEI. The CDR3 sequence: CASSEATGLAVSSYNEQFF. Here the CDR3 DNA reads TGTGCCAGCAGTGAAGCTACGGGACTAGCGGTTAGCTCCTACAATGAGCAGTTCTTC.

The chain couples TRBV18 to TRBJ1-3; 10 positions match TRBD1. The CDR3 is made up of 15 amino acids. The germline V gene encodes CDR1 KGHSH and CDR2 LQKENI. V gave up 4 bases and J gave up 2 bases; unmatched junction bases: 2. The CDR3 region has the DNA TGTGCCAGCTCACGGGACAGGGGACCTGGAAACACCATATATTTT. It codes for CASSRDRGPGNTIYF.

This rearrangement joins TRBV30 to TRBJ2-3; perhaps D is TRBD1 or TRBD2 (5 bases each). The CDR3 extends over 12 amino acids. With 5 bases removed from V and 3 bases from J, the gap between germline ends came to 9 bases. Germline V CDR1 and CDR2: GTSNPN, SVGIG (reference sequence). The CDR3 region has the DNA TGTGCCTGGGCCGGGACGACAGATACGCAGTATTTT. As protein: CAWAGTTDTQYF. Using reference TRBV30 and TRBJ2-3 for the parts outside the CDR3, the full variable domain is SQTIHQWPATLVQPVGSPLSLECTVEGTSNPNLYWYRQAAGRGLQLLFYSVGIGQISSEVPQNLSASRPQDRQFILSSKKLLLSDSGFYLCAWAGTTDTQYFGPGTRLTVL.

This chain links TRBV18 with TRBJ1-2, with D unresolved. Germline assignment: CDR1 KGHSH and CDR2 LQKENI. The V end lost 3 bases, the J end lost 6 bases, and 17 bases lay between the germline ends. The length of the CDR3 is 15 residues. The CDR3 sequence is CASSPTRELLHGYTF. CDR3 in DNA: TGTGCCAGCTCACCTACGAGGGAGCTCCTACATGGCTACACCTTC.

This clone was seen only once. This chain links TRBV18 with TRBJ1-3; D ambiguous. Germline CDR1 is KGHSH and CDR2 is LQKENI. The CDR3 runs to 13 residues. V was shortened by 5 bases and J by 4 bases, with 9 bases between the two germline ends. CDR3 nucleotide sequence: TGTGCCAGCTCAATAAATAAGGGAAACACCATATATTTT. It yields the protein CASSINKGNTIYF.

The rearrangement joins TRBV12-5 to TRBJ1-1; tentatively, D is TRBD1 (5 bases). Germline V gene data show CDR1 as LGHNT and CDR2 as FRNRAP. Trimming removed 5 bases at V and 3 bases at J, with 10 bases between. The CDR3 is 13 residues long. CDR3 amino acids: CASGPGRDTEAFF. The CDR3 DNA is TGTGCTAGTGGTCCAGGGAGGGACACTGAAGCTTTCTTT.